This TCR beta chain is drawn from a study of blood T cell repertoires in COVID-19. Study details: The analysed material was cDNA or gDNA that came from T cells, B-cell-depleted T cells, or PBMCs.

This clone was counted only a few times. Per the original methods: Reference gene primers were amplified, and this amplification served to estimate nucleated cell counts. Sequencing was performed with immunoSEQ multiplex PCR; in TCRdb, only in-frame clones are kept and a portion is missing. Clone size and the V and J calls come from that table; the DNA yielded D and trimming. The sample has hundreds of thousands of clones, 85% to 90% seen once. Recovered status in Cohort 3 required two negative PCRs, clearance, or symptom resolution. The CDR3 runs 13 residues. Trimming pared 8 bases from V and 10 bases from J, leaving 15 bases between. Germline CDR1 MNHEY, CDR2 SVGAGI.

The chain employs TRBV6-5 and TRBJ1-6; D ambiguous. Sequenced: PBMCs or T cells enriched from blood (not recorded which). This clonotype was sampled from a woman under 30 who had recovered from COVID-19. The CDR3 sequence is CASCGQASSPLHF. DNA of the CDR3: TGTGCCAGCTGCGGGCAGGCGTCCTCACCCCTCCACTTT.